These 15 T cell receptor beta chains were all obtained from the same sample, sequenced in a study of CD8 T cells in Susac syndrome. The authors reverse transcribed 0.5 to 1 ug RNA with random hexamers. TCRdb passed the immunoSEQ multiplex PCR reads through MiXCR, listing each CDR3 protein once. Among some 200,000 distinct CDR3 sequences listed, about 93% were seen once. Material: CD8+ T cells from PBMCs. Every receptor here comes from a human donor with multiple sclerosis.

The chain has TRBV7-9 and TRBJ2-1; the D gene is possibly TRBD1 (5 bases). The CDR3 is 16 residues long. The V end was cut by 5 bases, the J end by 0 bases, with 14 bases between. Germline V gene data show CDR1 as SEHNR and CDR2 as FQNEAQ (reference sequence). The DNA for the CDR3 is TGTGCCAGCAGCCGTCCACAGGAGAGCTCCTACAATGAGCAGTTCTTC. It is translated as CASSRPQESSYNEQFF.

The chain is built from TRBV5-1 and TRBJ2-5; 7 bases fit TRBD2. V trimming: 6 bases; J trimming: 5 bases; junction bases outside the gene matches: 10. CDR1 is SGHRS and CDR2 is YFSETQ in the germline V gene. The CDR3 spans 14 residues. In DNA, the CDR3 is TGCGCCAGCATTGGGAGGGATCAGAGGGAGACCCAGTACTTC. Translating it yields CASIGRDQRETQYF.

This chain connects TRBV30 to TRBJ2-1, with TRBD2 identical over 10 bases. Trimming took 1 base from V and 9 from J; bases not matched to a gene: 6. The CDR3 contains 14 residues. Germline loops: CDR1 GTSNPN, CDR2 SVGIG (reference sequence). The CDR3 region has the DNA TGTGCCTGGAGTGGGGCTAGCGGGAGTGGTGAGCAGTTCTTC. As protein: CAWSGASGSGEQFF.

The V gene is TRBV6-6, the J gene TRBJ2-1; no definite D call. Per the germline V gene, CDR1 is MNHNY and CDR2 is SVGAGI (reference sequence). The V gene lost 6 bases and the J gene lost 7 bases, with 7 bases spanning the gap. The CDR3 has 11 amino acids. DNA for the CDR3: TGTGCCAGCAGGGTGGGGAATGAGCAGTTCTTC. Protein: CASRVGNEQFF.

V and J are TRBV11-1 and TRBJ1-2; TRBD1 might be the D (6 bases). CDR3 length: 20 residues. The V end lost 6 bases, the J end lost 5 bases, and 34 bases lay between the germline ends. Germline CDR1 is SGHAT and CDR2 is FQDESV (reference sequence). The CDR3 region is CASSLPDRFSDNLLGYGYTF. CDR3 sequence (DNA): TGTGCCAGCAGTCTACCGGACAGATTTTCAGATAACTTGTTGGGATATGGCTACACCTTC.

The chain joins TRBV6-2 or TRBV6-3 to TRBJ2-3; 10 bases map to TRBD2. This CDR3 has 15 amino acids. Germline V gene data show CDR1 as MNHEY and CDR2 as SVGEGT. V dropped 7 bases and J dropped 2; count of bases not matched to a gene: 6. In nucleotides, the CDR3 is TGTGCCAGCATCCCCGGACTAGCGGACACAGATACGCAGTATTTT. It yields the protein CASIPGLADTDTQYF.

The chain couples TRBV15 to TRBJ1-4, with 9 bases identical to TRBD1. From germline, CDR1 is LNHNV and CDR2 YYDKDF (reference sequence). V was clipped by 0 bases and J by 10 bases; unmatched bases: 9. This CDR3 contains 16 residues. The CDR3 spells CATSRDHGTGYSKLFF. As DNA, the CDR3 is TGTGCCACCAGCAGAGATCATGGGACAGGGTATTCAAAACTGTTTTTT.

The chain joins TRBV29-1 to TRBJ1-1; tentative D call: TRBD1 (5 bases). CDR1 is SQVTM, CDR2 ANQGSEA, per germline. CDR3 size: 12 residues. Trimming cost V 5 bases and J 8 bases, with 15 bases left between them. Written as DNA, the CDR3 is TGCAGCGTTTCGGACGGGGGGAGCGAAGCTTTCTTT. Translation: CSVSDGGSEAFF.

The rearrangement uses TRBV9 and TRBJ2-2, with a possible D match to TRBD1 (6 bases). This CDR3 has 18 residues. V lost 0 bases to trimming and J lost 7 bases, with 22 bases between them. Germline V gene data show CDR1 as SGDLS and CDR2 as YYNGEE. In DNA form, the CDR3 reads TGTGCCAGCAGCGTAGTAGGGACATCTCATGATGTGGACGGGGAGCTGTTTTTT. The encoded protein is CASSVVGTSHDVDGELFF. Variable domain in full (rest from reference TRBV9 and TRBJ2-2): DSGVTQTPKHLITATGQRVTLRCSPRSGDLSVYWYQQSLDQGLQFLIQYYNGEERAKGNILERFSAQQFPDLHSELNLSSLELGDSALYFCASSVVGTSHDVDGELFFGEGSRLTVL.

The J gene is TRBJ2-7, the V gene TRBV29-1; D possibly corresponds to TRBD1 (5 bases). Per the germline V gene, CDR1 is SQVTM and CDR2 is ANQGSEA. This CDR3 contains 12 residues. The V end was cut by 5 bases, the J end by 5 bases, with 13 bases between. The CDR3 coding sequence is TGCAGCGTTCGACAGTTTCAGGACGAGCAGTACTTC. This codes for CSVRQFQDEQYF.

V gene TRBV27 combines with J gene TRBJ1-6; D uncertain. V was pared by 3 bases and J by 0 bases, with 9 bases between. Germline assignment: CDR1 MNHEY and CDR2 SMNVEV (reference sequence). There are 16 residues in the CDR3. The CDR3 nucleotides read TGTGCCAGCAGTTTGTTGGCGAGCTCCTATAATTCACCCCTCCACTTT. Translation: CASSLLASSYNSPLHF.

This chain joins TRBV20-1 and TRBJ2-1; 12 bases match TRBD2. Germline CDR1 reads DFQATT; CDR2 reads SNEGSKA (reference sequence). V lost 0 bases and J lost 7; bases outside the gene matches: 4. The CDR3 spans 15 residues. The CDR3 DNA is TGCAGTGCTAGAGAGCTAGCGGGAGGGATAAATGAGCAGTTCTTC. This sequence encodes CSARELAGGINEQFF.

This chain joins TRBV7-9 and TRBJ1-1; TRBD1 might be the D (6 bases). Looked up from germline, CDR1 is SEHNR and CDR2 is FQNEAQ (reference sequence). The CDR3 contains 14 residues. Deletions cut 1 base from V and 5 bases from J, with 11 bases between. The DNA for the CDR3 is TGTGCCAGCAGCTTAGTACAGGGTATTACTGAAGCTTTCTTT. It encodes CASSLVQGITEAFF.

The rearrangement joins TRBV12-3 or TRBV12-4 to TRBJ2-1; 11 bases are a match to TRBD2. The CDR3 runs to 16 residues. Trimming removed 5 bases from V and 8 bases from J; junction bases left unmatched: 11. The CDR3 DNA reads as TGTGCCAGCAGTCCCCTACTAGCGGGAGTTGGCTATGAGCAGTTCTTC. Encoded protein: CASSPLLAGVGYEQFF.

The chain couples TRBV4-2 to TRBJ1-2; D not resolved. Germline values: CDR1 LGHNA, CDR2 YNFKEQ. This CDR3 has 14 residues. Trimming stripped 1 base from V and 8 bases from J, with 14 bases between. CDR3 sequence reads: CASSQVDWQNGYTF. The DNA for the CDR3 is TGTGCCAGCAGCCAAGTTGACTGGCAAAACGGCTACACCTTC.